The following is a T cell receptor (beta chain) sequence with its context. Its specificity is unknown. 60 Vbeta and 13 Jbeta primers were used in PCR. Libraries were prepared by immunoSEQ multiplex PCR; TCRdb keeps only in-frame clonotypes and omits some of them. The data hold around 120,000 clones, with roughly 78% observed a single time. These data come from a study of cytomegalovirus exposure and HLA in healthy donors. Study-wide results and limits: Later on, an analysis tied approximately 15,000 TCR beta sequences to HLA alleles at 0.05 false discovery rate. Previous analysis showed most TCR beta V segments were productive about 90% or about 30% of the time.

Healthy bone marrow donors made up the cohort. The germline V gene encodes CDR1 DFQATT and CDR2 SNEGSKA (reference sequence). V dropped 3 bases and J dropped 7 bases, with 7 bases sitting between them. The CDR3 runs 11 residues. Sequenced: PBMCs. J is TRBJ1-5 and V is TRBV20-1, with D hard to call. The receptor's source is a woman aged 40 to 50 in good health and CMV-seronegative. The CDR3 region has the DNA TGCAGTGCTAGCTCAGGACAGCCCCAGCATTTT. Its protein product is CSASSGQPQHF.